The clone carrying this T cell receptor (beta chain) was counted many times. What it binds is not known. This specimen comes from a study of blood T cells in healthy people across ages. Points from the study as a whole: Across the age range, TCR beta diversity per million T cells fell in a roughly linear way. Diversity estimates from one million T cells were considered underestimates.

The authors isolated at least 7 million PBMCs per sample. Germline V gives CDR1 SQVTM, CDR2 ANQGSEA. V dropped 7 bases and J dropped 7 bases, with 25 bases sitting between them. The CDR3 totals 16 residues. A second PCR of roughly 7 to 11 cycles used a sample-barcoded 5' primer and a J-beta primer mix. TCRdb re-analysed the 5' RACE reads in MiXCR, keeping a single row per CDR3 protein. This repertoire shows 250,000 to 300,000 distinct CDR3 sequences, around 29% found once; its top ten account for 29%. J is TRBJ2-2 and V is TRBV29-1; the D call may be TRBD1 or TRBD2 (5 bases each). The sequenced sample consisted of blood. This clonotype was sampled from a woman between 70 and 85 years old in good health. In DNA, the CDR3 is TGCAGCGCTGGGGGAACCGGGTTTAAAGTCAACGGGGAGCTGTTTTTT. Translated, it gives CSAGGTGFKVNGELFF.